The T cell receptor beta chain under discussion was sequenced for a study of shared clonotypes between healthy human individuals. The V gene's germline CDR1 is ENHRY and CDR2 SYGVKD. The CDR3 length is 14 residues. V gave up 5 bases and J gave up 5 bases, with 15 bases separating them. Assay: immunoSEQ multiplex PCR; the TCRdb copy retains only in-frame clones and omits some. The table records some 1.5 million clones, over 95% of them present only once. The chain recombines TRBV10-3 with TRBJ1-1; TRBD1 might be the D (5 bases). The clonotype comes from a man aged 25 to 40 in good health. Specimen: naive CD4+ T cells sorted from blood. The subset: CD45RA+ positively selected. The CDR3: CAISKGPDQTEAFF. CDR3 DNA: TGTGCCATCAGTAAGGGGCCAGACCAAACTGAAGCTTTCTTT.